Below are 29 T cell receptor beta chains sequenced from a single sample in a study of T cells in Graves' hyperthyroidism and ophthalmopathy. The CDR3 regions of TCR beta were amplified from RNA transcripts. RT-PCR in the first round (using the HTBI primer set) targeted the TCR CDR3. TCRdb reanalysed the multiplex PCR reads using MiXCR and keeps one entry per CDR3 protein. The data hold a few hundred thousand distinct CDR3 sequences, with 15% to 19% observed a single time. The source material was blood. The receptors were sampled from a woman aged 25 to 39 with Graves' hyperthyroidism.

A few counts support this clonotype. CDR3 amino acids: CASTLGGLETQYF. The CDR3 bases are TGTGCCAGCACCCTTGGAGGGCTAGAGACCCAGTACTTC. The chain recombines TRBV7-9 with TRBJ2-5; D perhaps matches TRBD2 (6 bases). V was shortened by 7 bases and J by 4 bases, with 13 bases between the two germline ends. CDR1 and CDR2 (germline): SEHNR, FQNEAQ (reference sequence). This CDR3 spans 13 amino acids.

V is TRBV20-1 and J is TRBJ2-7, with 14 bases aligning to TRBD2. The CDR3 has 16 amino acids. Germline CDR1 reads DFQATT; CDR2 reads SNEGSKA (reference sequence). V was pared by 3 bases and J by 0 bases, with 4 bases of the junction left unmatched. The CDR3 spells CSARRTSGRFSYEQYF. The CDR3 DNA reads as TGCAGTGCTAGGAGGACTAGCGGGAGGTTCTCCTACGAGCAGTACTTC.

A few counts support this clonotype. The gene calls are TRBV5-4 and TRBJ2-2; TRBD2 matches 13 bases. V lost 0 bases, J lost 5 bases, and 4 bases stayed unmatched. This CDR3 spans 17 amino acids. The germline V gene encodes CDR1 SGHNT and CDR2 YYREEE (reference sequence). CDR3: CASSLGGLAGDTGELFF. CDR3 nucleotides: TGTGCCAGCAGCTTGGGTGGACTAGCGGGAGATACCGGGGAGCTGTTTTTT.

The table lists this clonotype with many counts. The rearrangement uses TRBV20-1 and TRBJ2-7; 9 bases are shared with TRBD1. The CDR3 sequence is 13 residues long. Losses at the gene ends were 5 bases for V and 1 base for J; bases not matched to a gene: 3. Germline values: CDR1 DFQATT, CDR2 SNEGSKA (reference sequence). The CDR3 spells CSAPGTGSYEQYF. In DNA, the CDR3 is TGCAGTGCTCCCGGGACAGGGTCCTACGAGCAGTACTTC.

This clonotype has a count of ten or more. This chain joins TRBV5-1 and TRBJ1-2, with TRBD1 as a possible D gene (5 bases). The V gene lost 4 bases and the J gene lost 5 bases, with 18 bases spanning the gap. CDR3 length equals 15 residues. The germline V gene has CDR1 SGHRS and CDR2 YFSETQ. As DNA, the CDR3 is TGCGCCAGCAGCGAAACTTCCGGGACGCAGTATGGCTACACCTTC. As protein: CASSETSGTQYGYTF.

This clonotype was recorded many times. The rearrangement uses TRBV28 and TRBJ1-2; D unresolved. Deletions cut 6 bases from V and 7 bases from J, with 21 bases between. The V gene's germline CDR1 is MDHEN and CDR2 SYDVKM. The CDR3 covers 15 residues. The chain's CDR3 is CASSQQGPGIPGYTF. DNA of the CDR3: TGTGCCAGCAGCCAACAAGGCCCAGGTATCCCTGGCTACACCTTC.

In its sample, this clonotype was seen many times. The chain joins TRBV2 to TRBJ2-1; 7 nucleotides match TRBD2. Germline-derived CDR1 and CDR2 are SNHLY and FYNNEI. This CDR3 spans 14 amino acids. Losses at the gene ends were 5 bases for V and 3 bases for J; bases not matched to a gene: 4. The CDR3 protein is CASSPERGYNEQFF. As DNA, the CDR3 is TGTGCCAGCAGTCCAGAGCGGGGCTACAATGAGCAGTTCTTC.

This chain links TRBV12-5 with TRBJ2-3, with D unclear. The CDR3 is made up of 16 amino acids. Germline V gives CDR1 LGHNT, CDR2 FRNRAP. V was pared by 0 bases and J by 2 bases, with 12 bases between. This chain's CDR3 is CASGLVLRSFTDTQYF. The CDR3 DNA is TGTGCTAGTGGTTTGGTATTACGGTCTTTCACAGATACGCAGTATTTT.

In its sample, this clonotype was seen many times. This chain links TRBV7-8 with TRBJ2-3; no clear D gene. CDR3 length: 14 amino acids. V lost 1 base and J lost 2, with 7 bases in between. Germline V gene sequence: CDR1 SGHVS, CDR2 FQNEAQ. For the CDR3, the DNA is TGTGCCAGCAGCTTAGAGGTTCACACAGATACGCAGTATTTT. Protein: CASSLEVHTDTQYF.

This clonotype was picked up many times. The chain links TRBV20-1 to TRBJ2-3; 14 nucleotides line up with TRBD2. Germline V lookup: CDR1 DFQATT, CDR2 SNEGSKA (reference sequence). The CDR3 has 16 amino acids. V trimming: 6 bases; J trimming: 5 bases; junction bases outside the gene matches: 10. The CDR3 loop is CSAGTTSGRALDTQYF. The CDR3, as DNA: TGCAGTGCCGGAACGACTAGCGGGAGGGCCTTAGATACGCAGTATTTT.

This chain uses TRBV5-1 with TRBJ2-5; D is possibly TRBD2 (7 bases). Germline values: CDR1 SGHRS, CDR2 YFSETQ. The CDR3 is made up of 16 amino acids. V lost 1 base to trimming and J lost 2 bases, with 15 bases between them. This CDR3 reads CASSLRGRGEQETQYF. CDR3 coding DNA: TGCGCCAGCAGCTTGAGGGGGAGGGGGGAACAAGAGACCCAGTACTTC.

The chain couples TRBV18 to TRBJ2-1, with TRBD2 matching 9 bases. The CDR3 contains 15 residues. Germline V gene data show CDR1 as KGHSH and CDR2 as LQKENI. Losses at the gene ends were 0 bases for V and 8 bases for J; bases not matched to a gene: 5. The CDR3 spells CASSPPGLAIHEQFF. The CDR3 nucleotides read TGTGCCAGCTCACCACCGGGACTAGCAATCCATGAGCAGTTCTTC.

This clonotype came up many times. The V gene is TRBV20-1, the J gene TRBJ2-1; 7 bases match TRBD2. Unmatched junction bases numbered 4, after V lost 4 bases and J lost 10 bases. Germline CDR1 DFQATT, CDR2 SNEGSKA (reference sequence). The CDR3 runs to 11 residues. CDR3 sequence reads: CSATWGGEQFF. The CDR3 DNA sequence: TGCAGTGCTACGTGGGGGGGGGAGCAGTTCTTC.

This clonotype has at least ten counts. The rearrangement links TRBV28 to TRBJ1-5; the D is unclear. CDR3 length: 15 residues. The V end lost 6 bases, the J end lost 4 bases, and 16 bases lay between the germline ends. Looked up from germline, CDR1 is MDHEN and CDR2 is SYDVKM. The CDR3 here is CASRRTIGNNQPQHF. Written as DNA, the CDR3 is TGTGCCAGCAGGCGGACGATTGGGAATAATCAGCCCCAGCATTTT.

This clonotype was detected a few times. The J gene is TRBJ2-7, the V gene TRBV2; D perhaps matches TRBD2 (5 bases). Germline assignment: CDR1 SNHLY and CDR2 FYNNEI. The V end was cut by 8 bases, the J end by 7 bases, with 15 bases between. This CDR3 is built from 12 residues. CDR3 nucleotides: TGTGCCAGCTCCGGACTTCTGTGGGAGCAGTACTTC. It is translated as CASSGLLWEQYF.

This chain uses TRBV6-1 with TRBJ2-7, with 11 bases aligning to TRBD1. V trimming: 4 bases; J trimming: 4 bases; junction bases outside the gene matches: 9. The CDR3 consists of 16 residues. CDR1 and CDR2 (germline): MNHNS, SASEGT. The CDR3 protein is CASSGVAGQGAYEQYF. The CDR3 coding sequence is TGTGCCAGCAGTGGGGTGGCCGGACAGGGGGCTTACGAGCAGTACTTC.

This clonotype was picked up many times. J is TRBJ1-5 and V is TRBV7-9; the match to TRBD1 covers 8 bases. The CDR3 runs 14 residues. Germline V gives CDR1 SEHNR, CDR2 FQNEAQ (reference sequence). V was clipped by 5 bases and J by 3 bases; unmatched bases: 3. The CDR3 bases are TGTGCCAGCAGCCAGACAGGGGCCAATCAGCCCCAGCATTTT. Amino acids: CASSQTGANQPQHF.

This clonotype was found many times. This rearrangement joins TRBV7-8 to TRBJ1-2; 10 bases match TRBD1. The CDR3 extends over 15 amino acids. The germline gives CDR1 SGHVS, CDR2 FQNEAQ. Unmatched junction bases numbered 7, after V lost 5 bases and J lost 4 bases. The CDR3 protein is CASSTRTGGSYGYTF. Written as DNA, the CDR3 is TGTGCCAGCAGCACCCGGACAGGGGGATCCTATGGCTACACCTTC.

This clonotype has a count of ten or more. The rearrangement joins TRBV20-1 to TRBJ2-7; D uncertain. The CDR3 consists of 14 residues. The germline V and J ends were trimmed by 3 bases and 3 bases, with 15 bases remaining between them. The germline V gene has CDR1 DFQATT and CDR2 SNEGSKA (reference sequence). For the CDR3, the DNA is TGCAGTGCTAGTCGGAAAGTCTTAAACTACGAGCAGTACTTC. Protein product: CSASRKVLNYEQYF.

This clonotype was recorded many times. The V and J genes are TRBV12-3 or TRBV12-4 and TRBJ1-4, with TRBD1 as a possible D gene (6 bases). The V end was cut by 2 bases, the J end by 5 bases, with 9 bases between. The CDR3 is made up of 14 amino acids. The CDR3, as DNA: TGTGCCAGCAGTTTATGGACAGAAAATGAAAAACTGTTTTTT. It is translated as CASSLWTENEKLFF.

The chain has TRBV7-3 and TRBJ2-1; 14 positions match TRBD2. V trimming: 4 bases; J trimming: 12 bases; junction bases outside the gene matches: 11. CDR1 SGHTA and CDR2 FQGTGA come from the germline V gene. This CDR3 is 16 amino acids long. The CDR3 region is CASSSQPGLAGEVQFF. The CDR3 nucleotides are TGTGCCAGCAGCTCTCAGCCGGGACTAGCGGGAGAGGTGCAGTTCTTC.

This clonotype was recorded a few times. The chain employs TRBV4-2 and TRBJ2-4; TRBD2 aligns across 12 bases. The V segment lost 0 bases and the J segment 9 bases; nucleotides outside the gene matches: 12. The germline V gene has CDR1 LGHNA and CDR2 YNFKEQ. This CDR3 contains 18 residues. The CDR3 sequence: CASSQDGVTSGRSGIQYF. The CDR3 coding sequence is TGTGCCAGCAGCCAAGATGGGGTGACTAGCGGGAGATCGGGCATTCAGTACTTC.

This clonotype showed up just a few times. This CDR3 is CSARGTPRYEQYF. The CDR3 bases are TGCAGTGCTAGAGGGACACCCCGCTACGAGCAGTACTTC. The V and J genes are TRBV20-1 and TRBJ2-7; tentatively, D is TRBD1 (5 bases). Trimming pared 1 base from V and 3 bases from J, leaving 10 bases between. CDR1 and CDR2 from the germline V gene are DFQATT and SNEGSKA (reference sequence). The CDR3 spans 13 residues.

The chain recombines TRBV7-9 with TRBJ2-1, with a possible D match to TRBD2 (5 bases). V dropped 5 bases and J dropped 5 bases, with 16 bases sitting between them. Germline V gene lookup returns CDR1 SEHNR and CDR2 FQNEAQ (reference sequence). The CDR3 extends over 15 amino acids. The CDR3 region is CASSPAGSGDNEQFF. DNA for the CDR3: TGTGCCAGCAGCCCAGCTGGCTCCGGGGACAATGAGCAGTTCTTC.

This clonotype was detected ten times or more. The chain carries TRBV27 and TRBJ2-2, with D possibly matching TRBD2 (7 bases). This CDR3 is built from 16 residues. V gave up 8 bases and J gave up 7 bases, with 23 bases separating them. Germline CDR1 and CDR2: MNHEY and SMNVEV (reference sequence). The chain's CDR3 is CASFPWGGKEVGELFF. DNA for the CDR3: TGTGCCAGCTTCCCCTGGGGGGGCAAGGAGGTCGGGGAGCTGTTTTTT.

This clonotype has ten or more counts. V and J are TRBV20-1 and TRBJ2-1; unclear D gene. Germline CDR1 DFQATT, CDR2 SNEGSKA (reference sequence). V gave up 5 bases and J gave up 8 bases, with 10 bases separating them. The CDR3 totals 11 residues. CDR3 protein: CSASPGYEQFF. The CDR3 DNA reads as TGCAGTGCTTCCCCGGGTTATGAGCAGTTCTTC.

The table lists this clonotype with many counts. The chain recombines TRBV30 with TRBJ1-1, with D uncertain. V dropped 3 bases and J dropped 0 bases, with 11 bases sitting between them. Germline CDR1 is GTSNPN and CDR2 is SVGIG (reference sequence). This CDR3 contains 14 residues. CDR3 bases: TGTGCCTGGAGAAGCAGTCCAATGAACACTGAAGCTTTCTTT. This encodes CAWRSSPMNTEAFF.

This clonotype was counted only a few times. The V call is TRBV20-1, the J call TRBJ2-7; no reliable D call. The length of the CDR3 is 13 residues. Trimming took 5 bases from V and 1 from J, leaving 12 bases between them. Germline loops: CDR1 DFQATT, CDR2 SNEGSKA (reference sequence). The chain's CDR3 is CSARPDISYEQYF. CDR3 DNA sequence: TGCAGTGCTCGCCCAGACATTTCCTACGAGCAGTACTTC.

This clonotype was seen many times. The rearrangement uses TRBV6-5 and TRBJ2-3, with D uncertain. This CDR3 comprises 14 residues. Germline V gives CDR1 MNHEY, CDR2 SVGAGI. V lost 0 bases and J 3 bases, leaving 7 bases between the germline ends. The DNA of the CDR3 is TGTGCCAGCAGTTACTCGATGGGAACAGATACGCAGTATTTT. It encodes CASSYSMGTDTQYF.